Listed below are T cell receptor beta chains from one sample, sequenced in a study of T cell responses to AZD1222 COVID-19 vaccine. Some clones are missing from TCRdb's copy, which holds only in-frame ones; the method was immunoSEQ multiplex PCR. The data contain 100,000 to 150,000 clones, approximately 85% of them seen just once; the ten biggest clones take up roughly 4.4%. Sequenced here: peripheral blood, sampled 28 days after the second AZD1222 dose. The source is an adult who received the AZD1222 COVID-19 vaccine. CDR3s include the opening cysteine and the closing phenylalanine or tryptophan. D genes are given only for firm matches. Only some rows state a clone size, as once, few, many or a class for expanded clones.

.	TRBV2	TRBJ1-4	.	CASELRRGEKLFF	TGTGCCAGCGAGCTCCGGAGGGGCGAAAAACTGTTTTTT
.	TRBV5-1	TRBJ1-2	.	CASSLDSNYGYTF	TGCGCCAGCAGCTTGGACAGCAACTATGGCTACACCTTC
.	TRBV5-6	TRBJ1-4	.	CASSLDTGTSGIEKLFF	TGTGCCAGCAGCTTGGATACTGGGACAAGCGGGATTGAAAAACTGTTTTTT
.	TRBV24-1	TRBJ1-2	.	CATSDPDRGYTF	TGTGCCACCAGTGACCCCGACAGAGGCTACACCTTC
.	TRBV9	TRBJ2-3	.	CASSVGGSDTQYF	TGTGCCAGCAGCGTAGGGGGGTCGGATACGCAGTATTTT
.	TRBV5-6	TRBJ2-5	.	CASSSVQGRGETQYF	TGTGCCAGCAGCTCCGTCCAGGGACGAGGAGAGACCCAGTACTTC
.	TRBV19	TRBJ1-2	.	CASSRFAQEDYGYTF	TGTGCCAGTAGTCGATTCGCCCAGGAGGACTATGGCTACACCTTC
.	TRBV28	TRBJ2-7	TRBD1	CASSYTPGTAVTYEQYF	TGTGCCAGCAGTTACACGCCTGGGACAGCCGTTACCTACGAGCAGTACTTC
.	TRBV5-6	TRBJ1-1	.	CASSRGRGNTEAFF	TGTGCCAGCAGCAGAGGCAGGGGAAACACTGAAGCTTTCTTT
.	TRBV7-2	TRBJ2-3	.	CASSPTAGYYGTQYF	TGTGCCAGCAGCCCAACGGCCGGTTACTACGGTACGCAGTATTTT
.	TRBV24-1	TRBJ2-3	.	CATSDAGGFATTDTQYF	TGTGCCACCAGTGACGCCGGAGGGTTTGCTACAACAGATACGCAGTATTTT
.	TRBV19	TRBJ2-7	.	CASSKGISYEQYF	TGTGCCAGTAGTAAGGGGATCTCCTACGAGCAGTACTTC
.	TRBV28	TRBJ2-7	TRBD1	CASRRSAGGYEQYF	TGTGCCAGCCGAAGATCGGCAGGGGGCTACGAGCAGTACTTC
.	TRBV6-5	TRBJ1-2	.	CASSQGLGYGYTF	TGTGCCAGCAGTCAGGGGCTTGGCTATGGCTACACCTTC
.	TRBV14	TRBJ1-1	TRBD1	CASSHPRQGPNTEAFF	TGTGCCAGCAGCCACCCCAGACAGGGGCCTAACACTGAAGCTTTCTTT
.	TRBV9	TRBJ1-5	.	CASSARADSNQPQHF	TGTGCCAGCAGCGCCCGGGCAGACAGCAATCAGCCCCAGCATTTT
.	TRBV21-1	TRBJ1-5	.	CASRGTEDSNQPQHF	TGTGCCAGCAGAGGCACAGAGGATAGCAATCAGCCCCAGCATTTT
.	TRBV6-1	TRBJ2-7	.	CASSERGRGVEQYF	TGTGCCAGCAGTGAAAGGGGCAGGGGTGTCGAGCAGTACTTC
.	TRBV7-8	TRBJ1-4	TRBD1	CASSWGTGATQGKLFF	TGTGCCAGCAGCTGGGGGACAGGGGCCACCCAGGGAAAACTGTTTTTT
.	TRBV3-1/TRBV3-2	TRBJ1-1	.	CASSQVTVNTEAFF	TGTGCCAGCAGCCAGGTAACGGTGAACACTGAAGCTTTCTTT
few	TRBV18	TRBJ1-3	.	CASSPPSGNTIYF	TGTGCCAGCTCCCCTCCGTCCGGGAACACCATATATTTT
.	TRBV2	TRBJ1-4	TRBD1	CASGQGNSNEKLFF	TGTGCCAGTGGACAGGGCAACTCTAATGAAAAACTGTTTTTT
.	TRBV5-1	TRBJ2-2	.	CASSLLRPGELFF	TGCGCCAGCAGCCTGCTCCGCCCCGGGGAGCTGTTTTTT
.	TRBV3-1/TRBV3-2	TRBJ2-5	.	CASSQDRKGGASGETQYF	TGTGCCAGCAGCCAAGATCGGAAGGGGGGCGCTTCCGGGGAGACCCAGTACTTC
.	TRBV11-2	TRBJ1-6	TRBD1	CASSYQGGTPLHF	TGTGCCAGCAGTTATCAGGGGGGGACACCCCTCCACTTT
.	TRBV9	TRBJ1-1	.	CASSVTGIGTEAFF	TGTGCCAGCAGCGTCACAGGGATAGGGACTGAAGCTTTCTTT
.	TRBV7-8	TRBJ2-5	.	CASSPFGGTQYF	TGTGCCAGCAGCCCGTTTGGAGGGACCCAGTACTTC
.	TRBV30	TRBJ2-1	.	CACGGLYNEQFF	TGTGCCTGCGGGGGCCTCTACAATGAGCAGTTCTTC
.	TRBV30	TRBJ1-1	.	CAWRKPGGGPTTFF	TGTGCCTGGAGGAAACCTGGGGGAGGGCCCACGACTTTCTTT
.	TRBV18	TRBJ1-1	.	CASSADGLNTEAFF	TGTGCCAGCTCAGCCGACGGCCTTAACACTGAAGCTTTCTTT
.	TRBV10-3	TRBJ1-1	TRBD1	CAISDNLGQGNTEAFF	TGTGCCATCAGTGACAACCTGGGACAGGGAAACACTGAAGCTTTCTTT